This T cell receptor (beta chain) came from a study of T cell clonotyping in hematopoietic cell transplantation. This clone was picked up one time. Repertoires were generated with immunoSEQ multiplex PCR, while TCRdb's copy carries only in-frame clones and drops some. The sample includes 29,000 or so clones, 92% of them seen just once. The sequenced sample was PBMCs, obtained 100 days after allogeneic stem cell transplant. The TCR comes from a female patient aged 50-65 years who had an allogeneic stem cell transplant from a related donor, so the T cells may come from the graft donor. Some clones in this sample may be carry-over from other donors' samples.

As DNA, the CDR3 is TGTGCCAGCTCACAGGCAGGGGTGGAGGACGAGCAGTACTTC. Its translation: CASSQAGVEDEQYF. This rearrangement joins TRBV18 to TRBJ2-7, with D perhaps matching TRBD1 (6 bases). The CDR3 length is 14 residues. The V gene lost 4 bases and the J gene lost 5 bases, with 15 bases spanning the gap. CDR1 and CDR2 (germline): KGHSH, LQKENI. Full variable domain (missing parts from reference TRBV18 and TRBJ2-7): NAGVMQNPRHLVRRRGQEARLRCSPMKGHSHVYWYRQLPEEGLKFMVYLQKENIIDESGMPKERFSAEFPKEGPSILRIQQVVRGDSAAYFCASSQAGVEDEQYFGPGTRLTVT.